This entry features one T cell receptor beta chain sequence. It has no known antigen specificity. It has no much larger one-base neighbor in the sample; base qualities were not kept. From cysteine to phenylalanine, the CDR3 is 15 amino acids long. The entry retains the CDR3 DNA only, 45 bases that are in frame from base 1. Taken from the germline V gene, the CDR1 and CDR2 loops are KGHSH and LQKENI. V is clipped by 1 base and J by 4 bases, and the sequence between their germline boundaries is 11 bases long. The data were taken from a study of blood T cell repertoires in COVID-19 (dated by TCRdb to about 2020). Looking at the study overall: Collaborator samples came from the United States, Italy and Spain and covered acute and convalescent phases of COVID-19. The prospective study material was composed of cDNA or gDNA derived from T cells, B-cell-depleted T cells, or PBMCs. HLA class I and class II types, where available, came from metadata supplied by the sample provider rather than from assay-based typing. The repertoires were made available in a free public database intended to serve as a resource for research on the immune response to SARS-CoV-2. Nearly every sample came with metadata listing a de-identified subject ID, COVID-19 status, age in years and sex. Deeply sampled blood TCRbeta repertoires from subjects exposed to, actively infected with, or recovered from COVID-19 were included in the dataset. The samples were drawn from two sources: the first 160 participants of the ongoing ImmuneRACE study, and about 1,300 subjects contributed by 6 global collaborators.

Enrolling through a virtual design, the prospective study's participants ranged in age from roughly 18 to 89 years and lived across more than 20 United States geographic areas. To assign participants to cohorts, the prospective study relied on clinical history that participants themselves reported in a screening survey and a study questionnaire. Recovered participants in ImmuneRACE Cohort 3 were defined by two consecutive negative NP/OP PCR tests, clearance by a healthcare professional, or resolution of symptoms. Each participant in the prospective study had whole blood, serum and a nasopharyngeal or oropharyngeal swab collected by mobile phlebotomists. Additional blood draws and questionnaires over an approximately 2-month period could optionally be provided by prospective study participants. Before DNA extraction, prospective study blood samples were shipped either frozen or at room temperature.

TCRbeta CDR3 regions were amplified from genomic DNA using the immunoSEQ Assay, a bias-controlled multiplex PCR. Regarding the original processing steps: Within the assay, amplification of reference gene primers was used to estimate how many nucleated cells each sample contained. Sequence reads were collapsed and filtered to measure the absolute abundance of every unique TCRbeta CDR3 rearrangement. For each sample, productive Simpson clonality was calculated as the square root of Simpson's diversity index across productive rearrangements. Not all clones reach the TCRdb copy of this immuneACCESS table, which keeps in-frame sequences only. Checked studies attribute under half of the gap to unresolved V genes and leave the rest unexplained. V and J calls and clone size come straight from that table; D and trimming were deduced from the DNA. Within this sample are approximately 440,000 clones, with roughly 87% of them counted one time only. The ten largest clones take up about 0.63% of the sample.

General findings and caveats noted by the study authors: The amount of clinical and demographic metadata varied by source and participant and was provided uncurated.

Sequenced sample: PBMCs or T cells enriched from blood (not recorded which). The chain is assembled from TRBV18 and TRBJ2-1; a tentative D match to TRBD2 spans 6 bases. This clonotype originated in a young man who had recovered from COVID-19. At the DNA level, the sequence is TGTGCCAGCTCACCACAGGAGGGACCTTACAATGAGCAGTTCTTC. Its coded protein is CASSPQEGPYNEQFF.